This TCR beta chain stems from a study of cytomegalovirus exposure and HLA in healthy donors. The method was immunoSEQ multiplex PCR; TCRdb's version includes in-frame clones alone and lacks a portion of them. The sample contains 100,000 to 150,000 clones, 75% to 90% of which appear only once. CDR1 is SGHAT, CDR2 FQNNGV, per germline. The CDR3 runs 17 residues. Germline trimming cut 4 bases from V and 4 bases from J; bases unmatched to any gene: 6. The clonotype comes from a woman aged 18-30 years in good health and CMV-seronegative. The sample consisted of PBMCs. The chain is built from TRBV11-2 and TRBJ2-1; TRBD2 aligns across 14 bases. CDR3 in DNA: TGTGCCAGCAGCTCCAGACTAGCGGGAGGGCCATACAATGAGCAGTTCTTC. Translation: CASSSRLAGGPYNEQFF.